The 8 T cell receptor beta chains presented below share a single source sample, sequenced in a study of cytotoxic CD8 clonotypes in ibrutinib-treated CLL. Clones were sequenced by immunoSEQ multiplex PCR, and TCRdb holds only the in-frame ones, with some missing. The sample gives fewer than 85,000 clones, 70% to 80% of which show up once; approximately 4.4% is in the top ten. Here the sequenced sample was PBMCs, taken after 12 months of ibrutinib treatment. Every receptor here comes from a human donor with chronic lymphocytic leukemia.

The CDR3, as DNA: TGTGCCAGCAGCTTGGGAGGGGTAAGCTCCTACAATGAGCAGTTCTTC. This codes for CASSLGGVSSYNEQFF. The chain combines TRBV5-4 with TRBJ2-1; D assignment may be TRBD1 or TRBD2 (5 bases each). The germline CDR1 and CDR2 sequences are SGHNT and YYREEE (reference sequence). V was shortened by 0 bases and J by 0 bases, with 10 bases between the two germline ends. The CDR3 runs 16 residues. The whole variable domain, filled in from reference TRBV5-4 and TRBJ2-1, reads ETGVTQSPTHLIKTRGQQVTLRCSSQSGHNTVSWYQQALGQGPQFIFQYYREEENGRGNFPPRFSGLQFPNYSSELNVNALELDDSALYLCASSLGGVSSYNEQFFGPGTRLTVL.

This clone was counted at least ten times. This chain connects TRBV15 to TRBJ2-7; 9 nucleotides agree with TRBD2. Germline V gives CDR1 LNHNV, CDR2 YYDKDF (reference sequence). The CDR3 runs 15 residues. Trimming took 0 bases from V and 1 from J; bases not matched to a gene: 1. The CDR3 sequence: CATSRDLAGSYEQYF. The CDR3 region has the DNA TGTGCCACCAGCAGAGATCTAGCGGGGTCCTACGAGCAGTACTTC. The full variable domain, rest sourced from reference TRBV15 and TRBJ2-7, is DAMVIQNPRYQVTQFGKPVTLSCSQTLNHNVMYWYQQKSSQAPKLLFHYYDKDFNNEADTPDNFQSRRPNTSFCFLDIRSPGLGDTAMYLCATSRDLAGSYEQYFGPGTRLTVT.

The chain carries TRBV6-6 and TRBJ1-5, with a weak D call TRBD1 (6 bases). CDR3 size: 13 residues. V was clipped by 6 bases and J by 6 bases, with 12 bases between them. The germline CDR1 and CDR2 sequences are MNHNY and SVGAGI (reference sequence). CDR3 protein: CASRSTQGQPQHF. The CDR3 DNA reads TGTGCCAGCAGATCCACACAGGGTCAGCCCCAGCATTTT.

The chain uses TRBV19 and TRBJ2-7, with D maybe TRBD1 (5 bases). This CDR3 is built from 11 residues. V was shortened by 7 bases and J by 6 bases, with 10 bases between the two germline ends. CDR1 LNHDA and CDR2 SQIVND come from the germline V gene (reference sequence). Here the CDR3 DNA reads TGTGCCAGTAAGGAAGGGGTCGAGCAGTACTTC. Its translation: CASKEGVEQYF.

This chain joins TRBV5-1 and TRBJ1-2, with 8 bases identical to TRBD1. Germline assignment: CDR1 SGHRS and CDR2 YFSETQ. After removal of 6 bases from V and 2 bases from J, the junction contained 3 bases not matched to a gene. The CDR3 totals 13 residues. The CDR3 loop reads CASNWDRNYGYTF. The CDR3 coding sequence is TGCGCCAGCAACTGGGACAGGAACTATGGCTACACCTTC.

The chain has TRBV15 and TRBJ1-4, with 7 bases matching TRBD1. In germline, CDR1 is LNHNV, CDR2 YYDKDF (reference sequence). This CDR3 is built from 13 residues. V shed 4 bases, J shed 10 bases, and the junction held 6 bases outside the gene matches. The CDR3 DNA sequence: TGTGCCACCAGCACGGGACAGTACGGAAAACTGTTTTTT. This encodes CATSTGQYGKLFF.

This clone came up once. The chain links TRBV28 to TRBJ1-4; the D is unclear. The V gene lost 7 bases and the J gene lost 4 bases, with 13 bases spanning the gap. This CDR3 has 14 residues. The germline V gene has CDR1 MDHEN and CDR2 SYDVKM. CDR3 amino acids: CASTDLQINEKLFF. CDR3 coding DNA: TGTGCCAGCACCGACCTACAGATTAATGAAAAACTGTTTTTT.

This clone was detected only once. V gene TRBV29-1 combines with J gene TRBJ2-5, with D perhaps assigned TRBD1 or TRBD2 (5 bases each). CDR1 and CDR2 from the germline V gene are SQVTM and ANQGSEA. Between the trimmed V and J ends, which lost 7 bases and 0 bases, there was a span of 15 bases. CDR3 size: 14 residues. CDR3 region: CSARDGWYQETQYF. The CDR3 nucleotides are TGCAGCGCCCGGGACGGTTGGTACCAAGAGACCCAGTACTTC.